One and the same sample provided the 8 T cell receptor beta chains below, sequenced in a study of T cell responses to AZD1222 COVID-19 vaccine. The method was immunoSEQ multiplex PCR; TCRdb's version includes in-frame clones alone and lacks a portion of them. The sample includes fewer than 250,000 clones, under 95% seen only once; the top ten take over 0.95%. The sample in question was peripheral blood, obtained on day 0 of MenACWY control vaccination. The receptors were gathered from an adult in good health.

This chain joins TRBV9 and TRBJ2-3; no clear D. This CDR3 has 14 amino acids. CDR1 SGDLS and CDR2 YYNGEE come from the germline V gene. Trimming took 0 bases from V and 0 from J, leaving 5 bases between them. CDR3 bases: TGTGCCAGCAGCGTAGTAGGAAGCACAGATACGCAGTATTTT. Its translation is CASSVVGSTDTQYF.

In this sample, this clone turned up once. The chain's CDR3 is CASSLRTGAQPQHF. CDR3 in DNA: TGTGCCAGCAGCTTAAGGACAGGGGCTCAGCCCCAGCATTTT. The chain is built from TRBV7-8 and TRBJ1-5; TRBD1 aligns across 9 bases. The CDR3 consists of 14 residues. The germline V gene encodes CDR1 SGHVS and CDR2 FQNEAQ. J lost 6 bases, V lost 2 bases, and 2 bases had no gene match.

V gene TRBV6-5 combines with J gene TRBJ2-3, with 7 bases matching TRBD2. The germline V gene has CDR1 MNHEY and CDR2 SVGAGI. This CDR3 is built from 15 residues. V lost 2 bases, J lost 0 bases, and 2 bases stayed unmatched. The CDR3 region is CASSYRLASTDTQYF. CDR3 sequence (DNA): TGTGCCAGCAGTTACAGACTAGCTAGCACAGATACGCAGTATTTT.

The chain combines TRBV7-8 with TRBJ2-7; D perhaps matches TRBD1 (6 bases). V lost 4 bases, J lost 6 bases, and 19 bases lay in between. This CDR3 comprises 15 residues. The germline V gene encodes CDR1 SGHVS and CDR2 FQNEAQ. This CDR3 is CASSSQMGAPGEQYF. The CDR3 DNA reads as TGTGCCAGCAGCTCCCAGATGGGGGCACCGGGCGAGCAGTACTTC. Full variable domain (outside the CDR3, taken from reference TRBV7-8 and TRBJ2-7): GAGVSQSPRYKVAKRGQDVALRCDPISGHVSLFWYQQALGQGPEFLTYFQNEAQLDKSGLPSDRFFAERPEGSVSTLKIQRTQQEDSAVYLCASSSQMGAPGEQYFGPGTRLTVT.

The chain couples TRBV7-6 to TRBJ1-5; possibly TRBD1 for D (5 bases). CDR1 and CDR2 (germline): SGHVS, FNYEAQ. V lost 5 bases, J lost 0 bases, and 17 bases lay in between. The CDR3 spans 17 residues. CDR3: CASSPQGRTYSNQPQHF. In nucleotides, the CDR3 is TGTGCCAGCAGCCCCCAGGGCAGGACCTATAGCAATCAGCCCCAGCATTTT.

The V call is TRBV18, the J call TRBJ1-3, with D possibly TRBD1 on 5 matching bases. This CDR3 comprises 16 residues. Germline values: CDR1 KGHSH, CDR2 LQKENI. V shed 3 bases and J shed 3 bases, with 15 bases lying between them. The CDR3: CASSPEVPGGGNTIYF. The CDR3 bases are TGTGCCAGCTCACCCGAGGTTCCCGGGGGTGGAAACACCATATATTTT.

This sequence joins TRBV6-5 and TRBJ2-3, with 7 bases identical to TRBD1. The length of the CDR3 is 16 residues. The germline gives CDR1 MNHEY, CDR2 SVGAGI. V trimming: 2 bases; J trimming: 3 bases; junction bases outside the gene matches: 8. The DNA for the CDR3 is TGTGCCAGCAGTTACCGCTCGACAGGGTGGACAGATACGCAGTATTTT. Amino acid sequence: CASSYRSTGWTDTQYF.

This clone was recorded only once. The chain couples TRBV5-5 to TRBJ1-4; D gene unclear. Germline V gives CDR1 SGHKS, CDR2 YYEKEE (reference sequence). The V and J ends lost 0 bases and 7 bases respectively, with 10 bases between them. This CDR3 has 14 residues. CDR3 coding DNA: TGTGCCAGCAGCTTGGCCGGGGAGAGTGAAAAACTGTTTTTT. Protein product: CASSLAGESEKLFF.